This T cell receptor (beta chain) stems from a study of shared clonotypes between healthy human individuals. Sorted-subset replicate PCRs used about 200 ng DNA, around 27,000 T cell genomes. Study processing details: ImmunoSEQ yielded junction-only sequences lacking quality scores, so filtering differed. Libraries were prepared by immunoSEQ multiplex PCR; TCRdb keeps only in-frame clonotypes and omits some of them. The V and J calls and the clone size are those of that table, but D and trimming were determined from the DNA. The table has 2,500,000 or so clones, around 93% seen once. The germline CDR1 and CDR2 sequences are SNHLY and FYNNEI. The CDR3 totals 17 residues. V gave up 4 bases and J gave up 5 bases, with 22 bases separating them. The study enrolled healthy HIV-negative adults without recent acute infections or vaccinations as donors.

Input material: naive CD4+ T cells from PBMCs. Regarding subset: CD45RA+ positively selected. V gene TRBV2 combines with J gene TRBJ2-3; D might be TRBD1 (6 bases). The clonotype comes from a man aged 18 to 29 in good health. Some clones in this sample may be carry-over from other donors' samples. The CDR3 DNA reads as TGTGCCAGCAGTGGCAGGGGAAATGTTCGGATCCGAGATACGCAGTATTTT. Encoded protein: CASSGRGNVRIRDTQYF.